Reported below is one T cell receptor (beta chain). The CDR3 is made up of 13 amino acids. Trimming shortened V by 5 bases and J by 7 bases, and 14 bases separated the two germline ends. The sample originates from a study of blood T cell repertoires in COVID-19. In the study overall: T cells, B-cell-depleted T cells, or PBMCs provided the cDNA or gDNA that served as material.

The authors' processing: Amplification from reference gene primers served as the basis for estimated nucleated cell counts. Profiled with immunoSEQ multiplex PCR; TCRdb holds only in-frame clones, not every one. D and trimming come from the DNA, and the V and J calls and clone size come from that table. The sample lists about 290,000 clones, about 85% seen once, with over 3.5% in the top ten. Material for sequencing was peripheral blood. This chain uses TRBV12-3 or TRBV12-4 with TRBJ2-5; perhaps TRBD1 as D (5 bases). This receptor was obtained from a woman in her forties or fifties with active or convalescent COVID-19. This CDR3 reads CASSPSQGGTQYF. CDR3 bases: TGTGCCAGCAGTCCAAGTCAGGGTGGGACCCAGTACTTC.